This T cell receptor (beta chain) was captured by sequencing in a study of CD8 T cells in Susac syndrome (dated by TCRdb to the late 2010s). In the study overall: The study used repertoire sequencing to test whether antigen drove CD8+ T cell activation and differentiation in Susac syndrome. The study compared CD8+ T cell repertoire clonality among about a dozen healthy donors, about 14 Susac syndrome patients and 15 multiple sclerosis patients.

High-throughput TCR beta sequencing profiled peripheral blood CD8+ and CD4+ T cells from healthy donors, Susac syndrome patients and multiple sclerosis patients. Healthy donors were included as age- and sex-matched controls. Bulk CD8+ and CD4+ T cells were purified by magnetic negative isolation, whereas CD8+ TEMRA cells were enriched by FACS. Blood was collected in EDTA tubes and processed within 24 hours, with PBMCs isolated through density gradient centrifugation. PBMCs intended for TCR sequencing were cryopreserved in liquid nitrogen and were subsequently thawed in a 37 degrees C water bath. Purity of sorted or isolated CD4+, CD8+ and CD8+ TEMRA cells was at least 90%. RNA was extracted using the RNeasy kit, and roughly 0.45 to 1 microgram was reverse transcribed with random hexamers. The immunoSEQ multiplex PCR assay, which covers 54 Vbeta and 13 Jbeta segments, was used to amplify TCR beta CDR3 regions. PCR amplification bias was corrected using a synthetic template baseline for primer optimization and computational correction. As for the authors' bioinformatics: Only productive sequences were kept, with reads annotated to V, D and J genes according to IMGT and analyzed in immunoSEQ Analyzer. Clonality was calculated as one minus the Shannon entropy normalized by log2 of the number of productive unique sequences. For each patient and control, public and private clones were evaluated within the 100 most prevalent clones. A clone was defined as Susac-specific if it was absent from the healthy and MS cohorts, from approximately 980 published viral clones and from other ImmuneACCESS disease sequences. The raw public reads went through TCRdb reprocessing: fastp at Q25, MiXCR clone calling, in-frame beta chains kept. Merged by CDR3 protein, the rows form single entries marked with the most common genes and DNA. In this record, the V and J calls reflect TCRdb's handling and not the investigators' own analysis. The sample has 110,000 to 150,000 distinct CDR3 sequences on record, 94% of them singletons. The ten largest clones add up to 0.25% to 0.3% of the sample.

General study outcomes and caveats: The number of individuals in the TCR sequencing and HLA analysis was acknowledged as relatively small.

A note on this clonotype: Its cognate antigen has yet to be identified. No per-base quality is available; no much larger clone lies one base away.

Trimming costs V 6 bases and J 2 bases, and their ends lie 12 bases apart. The germline V gene yields MDHEN for CDR1 and SYDVKM for CDR2. Including the terminal cysteine and phenylalanine, the CDR3 comprises 14 residues. Only the CDR3 region is kept as DNA, spanning 42 bases read in frame from base 1. The chain links TRBV28 with TRBJ2-3; TRBD1 might be the D gene, on 6 matching bases. The TCR comes from a human donor in good health. The sample comprised CD8+ T cells from PBMCs. The CDR3 corresponds to CASSPRGNTDTQYF. The DNA sequence is given as TGTGCCAGCAGCCCTAGGGGGAACACAGATACGCAGTATTTT.